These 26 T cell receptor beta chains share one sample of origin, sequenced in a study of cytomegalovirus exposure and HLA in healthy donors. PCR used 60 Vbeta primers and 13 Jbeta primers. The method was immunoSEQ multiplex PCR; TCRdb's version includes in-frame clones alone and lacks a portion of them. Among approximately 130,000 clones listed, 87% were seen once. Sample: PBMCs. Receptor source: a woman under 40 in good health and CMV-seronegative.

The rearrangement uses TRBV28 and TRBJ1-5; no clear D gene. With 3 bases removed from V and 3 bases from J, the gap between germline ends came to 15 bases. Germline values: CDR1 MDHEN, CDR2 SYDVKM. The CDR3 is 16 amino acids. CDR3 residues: CASSFGLGVNNQPQHF. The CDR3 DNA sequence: TGTGCCAGCAGTTTTGGGCTCGGGGTAAACAATCAGCCCCAGCATTTT.

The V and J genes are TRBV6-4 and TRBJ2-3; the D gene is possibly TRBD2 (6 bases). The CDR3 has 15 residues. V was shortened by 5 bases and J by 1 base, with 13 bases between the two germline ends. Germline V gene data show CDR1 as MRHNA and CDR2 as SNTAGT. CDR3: CASSSSWGGTDTQYF. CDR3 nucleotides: TGTGCCAGCAGTTCCTCCTGGGGGGGCACAGATACGCAGTATTTT.

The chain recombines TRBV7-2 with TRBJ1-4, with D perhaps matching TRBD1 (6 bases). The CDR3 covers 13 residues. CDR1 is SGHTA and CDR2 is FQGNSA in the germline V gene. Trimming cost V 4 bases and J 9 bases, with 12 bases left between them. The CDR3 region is CASSSGQQQKLFF. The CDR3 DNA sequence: TGTGCCAGCAGCTCGGGACAACAGCAAAAACTGTTTTTT.

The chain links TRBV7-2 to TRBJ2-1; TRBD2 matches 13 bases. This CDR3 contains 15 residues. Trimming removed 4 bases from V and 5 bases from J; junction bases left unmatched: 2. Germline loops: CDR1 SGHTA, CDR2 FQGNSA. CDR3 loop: CASSWGLAGHNEQFF. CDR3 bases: TGTGCCAGCAGCTGGGGACTAGCGGGACACAATGAGCAGTTCTTC.

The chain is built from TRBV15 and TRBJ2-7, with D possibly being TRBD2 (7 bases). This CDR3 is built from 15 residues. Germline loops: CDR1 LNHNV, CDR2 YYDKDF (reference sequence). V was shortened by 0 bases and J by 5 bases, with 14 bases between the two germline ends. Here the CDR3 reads CATSRDPGGTDEQYF. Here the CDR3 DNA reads TGTGCCACCAGCAGAGATCCGGGGGGCACAGACGAGCAGTACTTC.

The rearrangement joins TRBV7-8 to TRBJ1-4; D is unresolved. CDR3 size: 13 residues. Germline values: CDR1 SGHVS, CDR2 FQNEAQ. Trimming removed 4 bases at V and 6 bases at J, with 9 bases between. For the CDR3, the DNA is TGTGCCAGCAGCTCGCAGGCCGATGAAAAACTGTTTTTT. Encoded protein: CASSSQADEKLFF. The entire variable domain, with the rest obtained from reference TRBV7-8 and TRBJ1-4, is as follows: GAGVSQSPRYKVAKRGQDVALRCDPISGHVSLFWYQQALGQGPEFLTYFQNEAQLDKSGLPSDRFFAERPEGSVSTLKIQRTQQEDSAVYLCASSSQADEKLFFGSGTQLSVL.

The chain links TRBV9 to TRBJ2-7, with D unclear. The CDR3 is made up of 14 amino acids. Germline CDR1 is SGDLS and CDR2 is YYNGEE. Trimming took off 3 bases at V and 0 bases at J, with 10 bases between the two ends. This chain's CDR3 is CASSESPNSYEQYF. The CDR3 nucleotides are TGTGCCAGCAGCGAGAGTCCCAACTCCTACGAGCAGTACTTC.

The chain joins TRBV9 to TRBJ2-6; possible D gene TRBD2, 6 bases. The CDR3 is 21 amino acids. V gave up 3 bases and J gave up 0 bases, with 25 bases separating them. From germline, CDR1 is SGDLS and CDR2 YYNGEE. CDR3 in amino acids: CASSGDGGGLRLSSGANVLTF. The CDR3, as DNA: TGTGCCAGCAGCGGGGATGGGGGAGGACTACGATTGAGCTCTGGGGCCAACGTCCTGACTTTC. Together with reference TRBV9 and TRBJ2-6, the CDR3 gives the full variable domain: DSGVTQTPKHLITATGQRVTLRCSPRSGDLSVYWYQQSLDQGLQFLIQYYNGEERAKGNILERFSAQQFPDLHSELNLSSLELGDSALYFCASSGDGGGLRLSSGANVLTFGAGSRLTVL.

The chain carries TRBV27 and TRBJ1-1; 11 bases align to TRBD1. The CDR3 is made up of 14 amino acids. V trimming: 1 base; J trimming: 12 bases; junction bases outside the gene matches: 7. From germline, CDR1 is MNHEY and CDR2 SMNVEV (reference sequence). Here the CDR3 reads CASSLYGQGAGTFF. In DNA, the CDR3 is TGTGCCAGCAGTTTATACGGACAGGGGGCCGGGACTTTCTTT.

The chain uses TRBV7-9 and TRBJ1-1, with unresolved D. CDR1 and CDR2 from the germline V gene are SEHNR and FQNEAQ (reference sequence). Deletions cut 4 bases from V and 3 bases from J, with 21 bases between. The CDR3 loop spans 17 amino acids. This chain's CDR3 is CASSSWREGFLDTEAFF. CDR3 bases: TGTGCCAGCAGCTCTTGGAGGGAGGGCTTTTTGGACACTGAAGCTTTCTTT.

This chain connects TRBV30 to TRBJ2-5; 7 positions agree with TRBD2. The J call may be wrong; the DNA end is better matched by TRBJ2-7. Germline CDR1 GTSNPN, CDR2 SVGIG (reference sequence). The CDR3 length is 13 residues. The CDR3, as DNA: TGTGCCTGGAGTCAGCTAGCGGCAAACGAGCAGTACTTC. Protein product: CAWSQLAANEQYF.

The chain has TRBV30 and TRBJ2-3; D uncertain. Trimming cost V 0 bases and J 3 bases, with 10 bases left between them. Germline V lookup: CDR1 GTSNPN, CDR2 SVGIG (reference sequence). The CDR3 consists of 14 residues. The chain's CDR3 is CAWSVVFGTDTQYF. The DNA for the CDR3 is TGTGCCTGGAGTGTGGTTTTCGGGACAGATACGCAGTATTTT.

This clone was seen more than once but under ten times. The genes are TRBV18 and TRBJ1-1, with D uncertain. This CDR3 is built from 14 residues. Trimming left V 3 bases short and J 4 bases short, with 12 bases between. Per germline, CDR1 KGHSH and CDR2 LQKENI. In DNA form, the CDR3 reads TGTGCCAGCTCACCTCGGAGTGGTGTCACTGAAGCTTTCTTT. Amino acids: CASSPRSGVTEAFF.

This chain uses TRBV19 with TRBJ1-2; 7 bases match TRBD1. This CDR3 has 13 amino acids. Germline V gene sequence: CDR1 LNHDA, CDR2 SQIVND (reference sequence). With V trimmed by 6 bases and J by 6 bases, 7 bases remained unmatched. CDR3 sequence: CASSPGDRDGYTF. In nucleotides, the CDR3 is TGTGCCAGTAGCCCCGGCGACAGGGATGGCTACACCTTC.

Here the CDR3 DNA reads TGTGCCAGCAGCCCCCGACAGGGGAGGAACACTGAAGCTTTCTTT. It translates to CASSPRQGRNTEAFF. The chain combines TRBV7-9 with TRBJ1-1, with 8 bases lining up with TRBD1. The CDR3 contains 15 residues. V shed 5 bases, J shed 1 base, and the junction held 6 bases outside the gene matches. CDR1 SEHNR and CDR2 FQNEAQ come from the germline V gene (reference sequence).

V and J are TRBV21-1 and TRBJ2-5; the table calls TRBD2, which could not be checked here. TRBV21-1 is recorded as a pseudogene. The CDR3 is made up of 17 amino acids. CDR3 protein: CASSKVRAGRYQETQYF. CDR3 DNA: TGTGCCAGCAGCAAAGTGAGGGCGGGGAGGTACCAAGAGACCCAGTACTTC.

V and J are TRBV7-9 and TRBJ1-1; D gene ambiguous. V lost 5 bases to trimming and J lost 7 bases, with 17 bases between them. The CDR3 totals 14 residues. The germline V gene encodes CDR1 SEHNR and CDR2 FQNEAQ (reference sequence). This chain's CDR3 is CASSIDGLADEAFF. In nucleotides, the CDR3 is TGTGCCAGCAGCATAGACGGATTAGCTGATGAAGCTTTCTTT.

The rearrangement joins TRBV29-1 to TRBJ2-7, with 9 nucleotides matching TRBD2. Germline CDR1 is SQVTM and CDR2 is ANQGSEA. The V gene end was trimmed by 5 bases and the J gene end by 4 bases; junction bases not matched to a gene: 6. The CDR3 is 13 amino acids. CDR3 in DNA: TGCAGCGTTCTTAGCGGGAGTCGGTACGAGCAGTACTTC. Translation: CSVLSGSRYEQYF.

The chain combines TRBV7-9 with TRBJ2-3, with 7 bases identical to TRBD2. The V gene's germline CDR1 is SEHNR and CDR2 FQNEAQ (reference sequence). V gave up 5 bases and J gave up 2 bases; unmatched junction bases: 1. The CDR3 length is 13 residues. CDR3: CASSRGVTDTQYF. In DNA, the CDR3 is TGTGCCAGCAGCCGGGGGGTCACAGATACGCAGTATTTT.

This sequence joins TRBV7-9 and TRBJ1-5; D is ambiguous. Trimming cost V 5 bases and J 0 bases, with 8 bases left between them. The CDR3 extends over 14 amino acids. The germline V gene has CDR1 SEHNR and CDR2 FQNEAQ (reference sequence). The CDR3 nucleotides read TGTGCCAGCAGCGCATCAGGTAGCAATCAGCCCCAGCATTTT. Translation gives CASSASGSNQPQHF.

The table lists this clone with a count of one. The CDR3 sequence is CASSSGGIRGAFF. The CDR3 DNA sequence: TGTGCCAGCAGCTCCGGGGGGATACGAGGAGCTTTCTTT. This chain connects TRBV5-8 to TRBJ1-1; D may be TRBD1 (5 bases). The length of the CDR3 is 13 residues. The germline V and J ends were trimmed by 3 bases and 10 bases, with 16 bases remaining between them. The germline gives CDR1 SGHTS, CDR2 YDEGEE.

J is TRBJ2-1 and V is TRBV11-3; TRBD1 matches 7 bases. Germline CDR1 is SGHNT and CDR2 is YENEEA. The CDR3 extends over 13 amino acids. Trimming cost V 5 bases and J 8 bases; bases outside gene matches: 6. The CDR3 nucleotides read TGTGCCAGCAGCCAACTGACAGGGTATGAGCAGTTCTTC. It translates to CASSQLTGYEQFF.

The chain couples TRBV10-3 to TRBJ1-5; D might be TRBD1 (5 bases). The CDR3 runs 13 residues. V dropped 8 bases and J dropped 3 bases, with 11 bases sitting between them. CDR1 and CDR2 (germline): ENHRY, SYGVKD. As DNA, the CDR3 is TGTGCCATCTCGGAGGGGTCCAATCAGCCCCAGCATTTT. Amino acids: CAISEGSNQPQHF.

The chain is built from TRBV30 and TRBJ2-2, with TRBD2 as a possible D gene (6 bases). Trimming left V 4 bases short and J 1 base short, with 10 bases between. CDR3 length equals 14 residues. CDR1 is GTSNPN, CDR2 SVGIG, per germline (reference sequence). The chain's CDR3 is CAWTWRVNTGELFF. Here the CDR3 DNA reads TGTGCCTGGACATGGAGGGTGAACACCGGGGAGCTGTTTTTT.

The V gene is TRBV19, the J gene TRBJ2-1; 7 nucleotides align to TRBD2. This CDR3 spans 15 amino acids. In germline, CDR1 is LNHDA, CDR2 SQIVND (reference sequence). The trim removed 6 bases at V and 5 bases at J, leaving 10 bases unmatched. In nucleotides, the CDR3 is TGTGCCAGTAGCATCCTGGGGGGGTTTCACAATGAGCAGTTCTTC. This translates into CASSILGGFHNEQFF.

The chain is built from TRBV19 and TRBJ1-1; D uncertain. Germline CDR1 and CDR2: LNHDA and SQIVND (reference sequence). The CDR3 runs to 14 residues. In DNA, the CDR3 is TGTGCGAGTCGAAAAGACACTCTGAACACTGAAGCTTTCTTT. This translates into CASRKDTLNTEAFF.